Each of the 18 T cell receptor beta chains below was sequenced from the same sample in a study of metastatic and nonmetastatic thyroid tumors. Thyroid surgery was performed in patients who had received no treatment beforehand. MiXCR reprocessed the PCR reads for TCRdb. The data contain under 55,000 clones, approximately 17% of them seen just once; the ten biggest clones take up around 3%. The sequenced sample consisted of blood. These receptors all stem from a female donor with papillary thyroid cancer or a benign thyroid nodule (not recorded which). Some clones in this sample may be carry-over from other donors' samples.

Note on this clone: A read error may account for a junction end that differs from germline. This rearrangement joins TRBV6-9 to TRBJ2-6, with D maybe TRBD2 (6 bases). There are 15 residues in the CDR3. The germline CDR1 and CDR2 sequences are MNHGY and SVAAGI. The CDR3 region is CASSYGGDGSNFLTF. The CDR3 coding sequence is TGTGCCAGCAGTTATGGAGGGGACGGGTCCAACTTCCTGACTTTC.

This clone was seen ten or more times. The chain joins TRBV20-1 to TRBJ2-1; a weak D match, TRBD2 (5 bases). The CDR3 contains 10 residues. CDR1 DFQATT and CDR2 SNEGSKA come from the germline V gene (reference sequence). V lost 5 bases and J 9 bases, leaving 8 bases between the germline ends. In nucleotides, the CDR3 is TGCAGTGCTCTAGCTGGTGAGCAGTTCTTC. Translated, it gives CSALAGEQFF.

Remarks on this clone: One base away lies a much larger clone, so this may be a sequencing read error. The conserved phenylalanine or tryptophan is not found at the CDR3 terminus, so this likely reflects a read error. This sequence joins TRBV3-1 and TRBJ1-1; 7 bases map to TRBD1. CDR3 length equals 16 residues. V lost 2 bases and J lost 7; bases outside the gene matches: 13. The germline V gene encodes CDR1 LGHDT and CDR2 YNNKEL (reference sequence). This chain's CDR3 is CASSQRRAQGGDEAFL. DNA for the CDR3: TGTGCCAGCAGCCAACGGCGCGCGCAGGGGGGAGATGAAGCTTTCCTT.

This clone was picked up many times. The chain carries TRBV10-3 and TRBJ1-5; TRBD1 might be the D (5 bases). Trimming left V 10 bases short and J 3 bases short, with 10 bases between. The germline V gene has CDR1 ENHRY and CDR2 SYGVKD. There are 12 residues in the CDR3. The CDR3 loop is CATGQNNQPQHF. The CDR3 DNA is TGTGCCACCGGACAAAACAATCAGCCCCAGCATTTT.

This clone was observed a few times. This chain joins TRBV15 and TRBJ2-7; TRBD2 matches 15 bases. Germline CDR1 reads LNHNV; CDR2 reads YYDKDF (reference sequence). This CDR3 has 16 residues. Trimming took 1 base from V and 5 from J; bases not matched to a gene: 3. This CDR3 is CATSRGTSGRDHEQYF. In DNA, the CDR3 is TGTGCCACCAGCAGAGGGACTAGCGGGAGGGACCACGAGCAGTACTTC. The complete variable domain, with remaining parts taken from reference TRBV15 and TRBJ2-7, reads DAMVIQNPRYQVTQFGKPVTLSCSQTLNHNVMYWYQQKSSQAPKLLFHYYDKDFNNEADTPDNFQSRRPNTSFCFLDIRSPGLGDTAMYLCATSRGTSGRDHEQYFGPGTRLTVT.

Details on this clone: Being one base from a much bigger clone, this may be a read error. The chain has TRBV13 and TRBJ2-1; no clear D gene. The CDR3 is 12 residues long. The V gene lost 4 bases and the J gene lost 9 bases, with 10 bases spanning the gap. CDR1 is PRHDT and CDR2 is FYEKMQ in the germline V gene (reference sequence). CDR3 coding DNA: TGTGCCAGCAGCTCTTCTAGTGGTGAGCAGTTCTTC. Translation: CASSSSSGEQFF. The full variable domain, in which reference TRBV13 and TRBJ2-1 provide the parts outside the CDR3, is AAGVIQSPRHLIKEKRETATLKCYPIPRHDTVYWYQQGPGQDPQFLISFYEKMQSDKGSIPDRFSAQQFSDYHSELNMSSLELGDSALYFCASSSSSGEQFFGPGTRLTVL.

This clone was seen at least ten times. The CDR3 protein is CASTSTAWMYGGHEQYF. DNA of the CDR3: TGTGCCAGCACCTCCACCGCATGGATGTATGGCGGCCACGAGCAGTACTTC. The rearrangement uses TRBV28 and TRBJ2-7; D is ambiguous. This CDR3 is 17 amino acids long. Germline CDR1 reads MDHEN; CDR2 reads SYDVKM. V was pared by 7 bases and J by 5 bases, with 27 bases between.

The rearrangement uses TRBV11-1 and TRBJ2-3, with D maybe TRBD1 (6 bases). V lost 6 bases and J lost 4, with 17 bases in between. There are 15 residues in the CDR3. Germline CDR1 SGHAT, CDR2 FQDESV (reference sequence). The CDR3 reads CASRPRQEFPDTQYF. CDR3 in DNA: TGTGCCAGCAGGCCGAGACAGGAATTCCCAGATACGCAGTATTTT.

There are a few counts of this clone. At one boundary the junction diverges from the germline segment, which might be a read error. The same CDR3 also results from other DNA sequences found in this sample. V gene TRBV28 combines with J gene TRBJ2-3; D unresolved. CDR3 length: 14 residues. Germline V gene lookup returns CDR1 MDHEN and CDR2 SYDVKM. The CDR3 loop is CASSLRIGTDTQYF. CDR3 sequence (DNA): TGTGCCAGCAGTTTACGTATTGGTACAGATACCCAGTATTTT.

The genes are TRBV12-3 or TRBV12-4 and TRBJ1-6; 8 bases match TRBD1. CDR3 length: 15 amino acids. V was pared by 5 bases and J by 10 bases, with 10 bases of the junction left unmatched. This CDR3 is CASSTRRQGRSPLHF. The CDR3 region has the DNA TGTGCCAGCAGTACCCGGAGACAGGGGCGATCACCCCTCCACTTT.

A note on this clone: The CDR3 end shows no conserved phenylalanine or tryptophan, and so a read error is likely. The chain has TRBV10-3 and TRBJ2-7; D is perhaps TRBD1 (6 bases). The CDR3 spans 12 residues. The V end lost 9 bases, the J end lost 2 bases, and 11 bases lay between the germline ends. Germline CDR1 ENHRY, CDR2 SYGVKD. CDR3 protein: CAIQGTTYEQYL. The CDR3 nucleotides are TGTGCCATACAGGGAACAACCTACGAGCAGTACTTA.

This clone was recorded many times. The genes are TRBV18 and TRBJ2-2, with 11 nucleotides matching TRBD2. Germline loops: CDR1 KGHSH, CDR2 LQKENI. The V segment lost 5 bases and the J segment 5 bases; nucleotides outside the gene matches: 7. The CDR3 contains 16 residues. The CDR3 sequence: CASSATSGRFTGELFF. CDR3 DNA sequence: TGTGCCAGCTCAGCAACTAGCGGGAGATTTACCGGGGAGCTGTTTTTT. Full variable domain (rest looked up from reference TRBV18 and TRBJ2-2): NAGVMQNPRHLVRRRGQEARLRCSPMKGHSHVYWYRQLPEEGLKFMVYLQKENIIDESGMPKERFSAEFPKEGPSILRIQQVVRGDSAAYFCASSATSGRFTGELFFGEGSRLTVL.

The sample holds many counts of this clone. This rearrangement joins TRBV9 to TRBJ2-5, with D possibly matching TRBD2 (5 bases). V was clipped by 0 bases and J by 2 bases, with 11 bases between them. This CDR3 has 15 amino acids. CDR1 and CDR2 from the germline V gene are SGDLS and YYNGEE. In DNA, the CDR3 is TGTGCCAGCAGCGTAGGCCCAAGCGGTCAAGAGACCCAGTACTTC. This encodes CASSVGPSGQETQYF.

The table lists this clone with many counts. The V call is TRBV29-1, the J call TRBJ2-5; D assignment may be TRBD1 or TRBD2 (7 bases each). The CDR3 spans 15 residues. CDR1 SQVTM and CDR2 ANQGSEA come from the germline V gene. Trimming stripped 4 bases from V and 0 bases from J, with 15 bases between. This CDR3 is CSVAQGGDYQETQYF. The CDR3 nucleotides are TGCAGCGTTGCGCAGGGGGGGGACTACCAAGAGACCCAGTACTTC.

There are many counts of this clone. The chain is built from TRBV18 and TRBJ2-5, with a weak D call TRBD1 (7 bases). The CDR3 length is 14 residues. Germline loops: CDR1 KGHSH, CDR2 LQKENI. V was pared by 6 bases and J by 5 bases, with 16 bases between. The CDR3 DNA reads as TGTGCCAGCTCGCGGGACAGCTCAGGGGAGACCCAGTACTTC. It translates to CASSRDSSGETQYF.

The chain employs TRBV27 and TRBJ2-7, with TRBD2 as a possible D gene (6 bases). CDR1 and CDR2 from the germline V gene are MNHEY and SMNVEV (reference sequence). The CDR3 is 17 amino acids. Trimming stripped 0 bases from V and 6 bases from J, with 21 bases between. The CDR3 is CASSLSFFGTRPIEQYF. CDR3 nucleotides: TGTGCCAGCAGTTTATCTTTCTTCGGGACTCGTCCTATCGAGCAGTACTTC.

This clone was counted at least ten times. The J gene is TRBJ2-3, the V gene TRBV7-3; D unresolved. Germline V gene data show CDR1 as SGHTA and CDR2 as FQGTGA. This CDR3 has 14 amino acids. V was trimmed by 2 bases and J by 3 bases, leaving 9 bases between them. DNA of the CDR3: TGTGCCAGCAGCTTACTGGGGTCGACAGATACGCAGTATTTT. This sequence encodes CASSLLGSTDTQYF.

The genes are TRBV6-1 and TRBJ2-2, with D unresolved. This CDR3 is 12 amino acids long. Trimming cost V 7 bases and J 15 bases, with 18 bases left between them. CDR1 is MNHNS and CDR2 is SASEGT in the germline V gene. This chain's CDR3 is CASILPAVELFF. CDR3 coding DNA: TGTGCCAGCATCCTCCCGGCAGTTGAGTTGTTTTTT.